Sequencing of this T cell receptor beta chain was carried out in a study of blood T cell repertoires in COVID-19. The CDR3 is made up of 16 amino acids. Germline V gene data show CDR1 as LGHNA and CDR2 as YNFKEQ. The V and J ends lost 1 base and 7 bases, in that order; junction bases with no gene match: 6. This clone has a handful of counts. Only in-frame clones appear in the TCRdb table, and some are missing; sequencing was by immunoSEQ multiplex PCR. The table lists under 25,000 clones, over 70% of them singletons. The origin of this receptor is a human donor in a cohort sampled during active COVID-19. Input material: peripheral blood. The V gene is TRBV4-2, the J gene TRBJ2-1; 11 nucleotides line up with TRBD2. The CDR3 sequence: CASSQGSASGRNEQFF. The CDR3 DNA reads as TGTGCCAGCAGCCAAGGATCGGCTAGCGGGAGGAATGAGCAGTTCTTC.